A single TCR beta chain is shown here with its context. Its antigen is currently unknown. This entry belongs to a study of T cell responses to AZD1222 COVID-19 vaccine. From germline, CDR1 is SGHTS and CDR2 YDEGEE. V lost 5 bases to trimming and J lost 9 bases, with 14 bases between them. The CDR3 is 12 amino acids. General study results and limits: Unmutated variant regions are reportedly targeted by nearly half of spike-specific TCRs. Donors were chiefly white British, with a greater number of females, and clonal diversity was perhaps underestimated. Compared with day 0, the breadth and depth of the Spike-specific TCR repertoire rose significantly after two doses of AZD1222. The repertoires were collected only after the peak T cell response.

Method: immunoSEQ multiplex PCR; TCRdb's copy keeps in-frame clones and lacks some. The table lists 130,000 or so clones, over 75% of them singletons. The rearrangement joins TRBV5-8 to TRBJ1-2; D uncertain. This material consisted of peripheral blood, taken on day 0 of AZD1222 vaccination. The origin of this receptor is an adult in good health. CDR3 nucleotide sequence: TGTGCCAGCAGACCAGGCACTGGAAGCTACACCTTC. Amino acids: CASRPGTGSYTF.